The subject of this entry is one T cell receptor beta chain. Its antigen is not identified. Sequenced by immunoSEQ multiplex PCR; TCRdb stores in-frame clones only, minus some. The sample lists around 170,000 clones; around nine tenths were seen once. This record belongs to a study of Ad26.COV2.S vaccination and SARS-CoV-2 variants. V lost 6 bases, J lost 3 bases, and 18 bases lay in between. CDR3 size: 15 residues. Germline V gene lookup returns CDR1 MNHEY and CDR2 SVGAGI. Overall study results and limits: Recipients of either vaccine or placebo displayed similar breadth of non-spike TCRs. In vaccinated individuals, spike-specific CD8+ and CD4+ T cell responses reportedly displayed substantial breadth. The TCR-based breadth and depth measures might underestimate overall T cell responses.

The chain is built from TRBV6-5 and TRBJ2-7; D remains ambiguous. Sequenced here: peripheral blood, sampled after recovery from COVID-19. The TCR sequence derives from a human donor who had recovered from COVID-19. CDR3 nucleotides: TGTGCCAGCAGCCCCTCCCCTCCTCTACTCTACGAGCAGTACTTC. It yields the protein CASSPSPPLLYEQYF.